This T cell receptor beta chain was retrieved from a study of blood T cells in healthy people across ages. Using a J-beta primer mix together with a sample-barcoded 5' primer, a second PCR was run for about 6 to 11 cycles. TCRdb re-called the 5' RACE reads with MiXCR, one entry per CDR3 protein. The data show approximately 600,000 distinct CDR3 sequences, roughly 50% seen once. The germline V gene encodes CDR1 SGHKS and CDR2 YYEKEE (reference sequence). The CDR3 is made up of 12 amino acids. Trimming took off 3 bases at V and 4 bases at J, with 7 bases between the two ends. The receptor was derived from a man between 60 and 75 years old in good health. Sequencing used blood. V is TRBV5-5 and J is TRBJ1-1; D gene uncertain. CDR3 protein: CASSWTVTEAFF. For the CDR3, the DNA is TGTGCCAGCAGCTGGACCGTCACTGAAGCTTTCTTT.